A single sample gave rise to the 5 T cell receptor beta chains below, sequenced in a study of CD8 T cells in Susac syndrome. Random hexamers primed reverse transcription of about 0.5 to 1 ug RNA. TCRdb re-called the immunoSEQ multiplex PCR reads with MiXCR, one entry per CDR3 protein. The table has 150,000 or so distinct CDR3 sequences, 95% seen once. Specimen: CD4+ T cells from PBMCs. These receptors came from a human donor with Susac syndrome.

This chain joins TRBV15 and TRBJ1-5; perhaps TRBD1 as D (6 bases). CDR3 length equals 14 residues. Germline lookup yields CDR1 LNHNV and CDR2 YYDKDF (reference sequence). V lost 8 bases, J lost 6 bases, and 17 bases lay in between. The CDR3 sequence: CATGGAGAIQPQHF. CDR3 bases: TGTGCCACCGGGGGGGCGGGGGCGATTCAGCCCCAGCATTTT.

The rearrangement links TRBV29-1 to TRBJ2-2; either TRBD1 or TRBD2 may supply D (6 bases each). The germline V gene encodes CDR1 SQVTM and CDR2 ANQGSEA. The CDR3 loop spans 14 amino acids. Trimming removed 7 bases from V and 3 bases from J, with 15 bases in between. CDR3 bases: TGCAGCGCCCTACGGGGGCTTCACACCGGGGAGCTGTTTTTT. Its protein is CSALRGLHTGELFF.

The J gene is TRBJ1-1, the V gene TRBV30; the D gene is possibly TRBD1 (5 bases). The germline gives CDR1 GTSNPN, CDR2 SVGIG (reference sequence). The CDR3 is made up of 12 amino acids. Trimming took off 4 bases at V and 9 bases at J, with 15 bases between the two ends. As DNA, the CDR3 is TGTGCCTGGATTCCCCCAGGGACGCAAGCTTTCTTT. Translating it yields CAWIPPGTQAFF.

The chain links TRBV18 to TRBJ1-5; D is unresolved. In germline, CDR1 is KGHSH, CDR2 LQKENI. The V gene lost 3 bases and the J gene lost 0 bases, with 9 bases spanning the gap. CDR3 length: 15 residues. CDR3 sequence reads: CASSPTSNSNQPQHF. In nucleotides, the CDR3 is TGTGCCAGCTCACCGACGTCGAATAGCAATCAGCCCCAGCATTTT.

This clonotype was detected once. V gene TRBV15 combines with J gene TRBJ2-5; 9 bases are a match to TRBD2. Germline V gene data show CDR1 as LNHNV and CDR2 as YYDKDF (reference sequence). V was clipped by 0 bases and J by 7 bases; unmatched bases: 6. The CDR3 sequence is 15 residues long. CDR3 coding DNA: TGTGCCACCAGCAGAGAGGCGGGGGGGCCGGCGACCCAGTACTTC. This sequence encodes CATSREAGGPATQYF.